The 32 T cell receptor beta chains reported below all come from one sample, sequenced in a study of CD8 T cells in ankylosing spondylitis. MiXCR was run by TCRdb on the 5' RACE reads, yielding one entry per CDR3 protein. The sample lists 150,000 to 200,000 distinct CDR3 sequences; 11% were seen once. The specimen was blood, either unsorted or a sorted T cell fraction (not recorded which). The receptor set was obtained from a male donor with ankylosing spondylitis or in good health (not recorded which).

Many counts were recorded for this clonotype. The rearrangement links TRBV27 to TRBJ2-7, with D uncertain. Trimming cost V 0 bases and J 4 bases, with 13 bases left between them. CDR1 and CDR2 from the germline V gene are MNHEY and SMNVEV (reference sequence). This CDR3 has 15 residues. The DNA for the CDR3 is TGTGCCAGCAGTTTATCTGCCGGACGGATATACGAGCAGTACTTC. Residues: CASSLSAGRIYEQYF.

CDR3 DNA: TGTGCCAGCAGTTGGACGACAGAGACCCAGTACTTC. Translation: CASSWTTETQYF. The chain has TRBV12-3 or TRBV12-4 and TRBJ2-5; D unresolved. The CDR3 extends over 12 amino acids. Trimming stripped 4 bases from V and 4 bases from J, with 7 bases between.

This clonotype was picked up many times. V is TRBV7-8 and J is TRBJ1-5, with D unresolved. Trimming stripped 5 bases from V and 4 bases from J, with 21 bases between. The CDR3 is 17 amino acids. CDR1 and CDR2 (germline): SGHVS, FQNEAQ. The CDR3 coding sequence is TGTGCCAGCAGCCCCCGGGTTAACTCCGGAGGGAATCAGCCCCAGCATTTT. Amino acid sequence: CASSPRVNSGGNQPQHF.

This clonotype appeared many times. V usage is TRBV2 and J usage is TRBJ2-5, with 8 positions matching TRBD1. The CDR3 runs to 15 residues. V dropped 6 bases and J dropped 4; count of bases not matched to a gene: 10. The germline gives CDR1 SNHLY, CDR2 FYNNEI. CDR3 DNA: TGTGCCAGCAGGGGGCCGGACAGGGCGGCAGAGACCCAGTACTTC. The encoded protein is CASRGPDRAAETQYF.

This clonotype came up many times. As DNA, the CDR3 is TGTGCCAGCAGCCCATTAACAGGGAGCCTAGGCGGGCAGTACTTC. Its translation: CASSPLTGSLGGQYF. The V and J genes are TRBV11-2 and TRBJ2-7; D is perhaps TRBD1 (6 bases). V was clipped by 5 bases and J by 9 bases, with 23 bases between them. The germline V gene has CDR1 SGHAT and CDR2 FQNNGV. The CDR3 has 15 amino acids.

This clonotype showed up many times. This sequence joins TRBV3-1 and TRBJ2-1; D possibly corresponds to TRBD2 (6 bases). Per the germline V gene, CDR1 is LGHDT and CDR2 is YNNKEL (reference sequence). Deletions cut 1 base from V and 8 bases from J, with 12 bases between. The CDR3 spans 14 residues. CDR3 bases: TGTGCCAGCAGCCAAGGGCGGGACCGCGATGAGCAGTTCTTC. This translates into CASSQGRDRDEQFF.

This clonotype was counted at least ten times. The chain joins TRBV12-3 or TRBV12-4 to TRBJ2-2; tentative D call: TRBD2 (7 bases). CDR3 length equals 15 residues. V dropped 5 bases and J dropped 4 bases, with 14 bases sitting between them. In DNA form, the CDR3 reads TGTGCCAGCAGTCAGGGGACTATGGGCACCGGGGAGCTGTTTTTT. Translation: CASSQGTMGTGELFF.

This clonotype was counted only a few times. This sequence joins TRBV27 and TRBJ2-1; D might be TRBD1 or TRBD2, each matching 7 bases. Between the trimmed V and J ends, which lost 8 bases and 0 bases, there was a span of 17 bases. The V gene's germline CDR1 is MNHEY and CDR2 SMNVEV (reference sequence). The CDR3 is 16 residues long. The CDR3 DNA reads as TGTGCCAGCTACCAGGGGGGGTTAAGCTCCTACAATGAGCAGTTCTTC. It translates to CASYQGGLSSYNEQFF.

This clonotype was recorded many times. The chain couples TRBV5-1 to TRBJ2-2; D is ambiguous. V gave up 0 bases and J gave up 4 bases, with 10 bases separating them. The CDR3 length is 15 residues. The germline gives CDR1 SGHRS, CDR2 YFSETQ. The CDR3 DNA sequence: TGCGCCAGCAGCTTGGGAGGTTCCGGCACCGGGGAGCTGTTTTTT. This codes for CASSLGGSGTGELFF.

As regards this clonotype: Sequence at one end of the junction differs from germline and may be a read error. The V gene is TRBV7-9, the J gene TRBJ2-2; D tentatively fits TRBD1 or TRBD2 (7 bases each). Germline lookup yields CDR1 SEHNR and CDR2 FQNEAQ (reference sequence). This CDR3 spans 15 amino acids. Written as DNA, the CDR3 is TGTGTCAGCAGGGGGGGGGCAGTCGAGACCGGGGAGCTGTTTTTT. Amino acid sequence: CVSRGGAVETGELFF.

The chain employs TRBV5-5 and TRBJ2-1; 8 nucleotides line up with TRBD1. Germline loops: CDR1 SGHKS, CDR2 YYEKEE (reference sequence). The V gene end was trimmed by 2 bases and the J gene end by 6 bases; junction bases not matched to a gene: 7. The CDR3 runs 15 residues. The DNA of the CDR3 is TGTGCCAGCAGCTTTGGGACAGGAGGCTTCAATGAGCAGTTCTTC. Its translation: CASSFGTGGFNEQFF.

Points on this clonotype: Since a much larger clone is just one base distant, this may be a read error. This chain connects TRBV12-3 or TRBV12-4 to TRBJ2-1; D is perhaps TRBD2 (6 bases). The length of the CDR3 is 13 residues. Trimming removed 5 bases at V and 9 bases at J, with 14 bases between. This CDR3 reads CASSTGGVGEQFF. In nucleotides, the CDR3 is TGTGCCAGCAGTACCGGGGGAGTCGGTGAGCAGTTCTTC.

This clonotype appeared a few times. CDR3 DNA sequence: TGTGCCAGCAGCCCCAGACAGGGTAATTACAATGAGCAGTTCTTC. Amino acids: CASSPRQGNYNEQFF. The chain links TRBV7-8 to TRBJ2-1, with 7 bases that match TRBD1. Germline lookup yields CDR1 SGHVS and CDR2 FQNEAQ. CDR3 size: 15 residues. Trimming took 5 bases from V and 4 from J; bases not matched to a gene: 8.

This clonotype was detected ten times or more. The chain links TRBV20-1 to TRBJ2-7, with D possibly matching TRBD1 (5 bases). Germline V gives CDR1 DFQATT, CDR2 SNEGSKA (reference sequence). The ends were cut back, 6 bases at V and 3 bases at J, with 12 bases in the middle. The CDR3 contains 12 residues. CDR3 in amino acids: CSAVAGFYEQYF. The CDR3 coding sequence is TGCAGTGCCGTCGCAGGGTTCTACGAGCAGTACTTC.

This clonotype has only a few counts. The V call is TRBV7-6, the J call TRBJ1-1; weak D call: TRBD1 (5 bases). The CDR3 spans 13 residues. CDR1 is SGHVS and CDR2 is FNYEAQ in the germline V gene. V shed 1 base and J shed 7 bases, with 10 bases lying between them. The CDR3 DNA reads TGTGCCAGCAGCTTAGTAGGGGCGGGTGAAGCTTTCTTT. This encodes CASSLVGAGEAFF.

This clonotype was counted only a few times. The chain employs TRBV11-2 and TRBJ2-7; D is perhaps TRBD1 (7 bases). Trimming pared 5 bases from V and 3 bases from J, leaving 11 bases between. The CDR3 is made up of 13 amino acids. The germline V gene has CDR1 SGHAT and CDR2 FQNNGV. In DNA, the CDR3 is TGTGCCAGCAGCCAGGGGGGACTCTACGAGCAGTACTTC. Translating it yields CASSQGGLYEQYF.

This clonotype occurred many times. CDR3 sequence reads: CASRAAVGNEQFF. CDR3 nucleotide sequence: TGTGCCAGCAGAGCGGCCGTGGGGAATGAGCAGTTCTTC. The genes are TRBV28 and TRBJ2-1, with D possibly being TRBD2 (5 bases). V lost 6 bases and J lost 7, with 13 bases in between. CDR3 length equals 13 residues. Germline V CDR1 and CDR2: MDHEN, SYDVKM.

This clonotype was counted many times. V gene TRBV20-1 combines with J gene TRBJ2-7; 7 bases line up with TRBD1. This CDR3 is built from 15 residues. V was pared by 6 bases and J by 3 bases, with 14 bases of the junction left unmatched. From germline, CDR1 is DFQATT and CDR2 SNEGSKA (reference sequence). As DNA, the CDR3 is TGCAGTGCCCAAAGCGGACAGGACCCATACTACGAGCAGTACTTC. Its translation: CSAQSGQDPYYEQYF.

This clonotype has just a few counts. This chain joins TRBV28 and TRBJ1-2; the D is unclear. CDR1 is MDHEN and CDR2 is SYDVKM in the germline V gene. The V end was cut by 5 bases, the J end by 4 bases, with 14 bases between. The length of the CDR3 is 14 residues. CDR3 coding DNA: TGTGCCAGCAGTCCCGGGGAAGACATCTATGGCTACACCTTC. It codes for CASSPGEDIYGYTF.

The chain recombines TRBV11-3 with TRBJ2-5; tentatively, D is TRBD2 (5 bases). Deletions cut 2 bases from V and 3 bases from J, with 7 bases between. Germline V gene data show CDR1 as SGHNT and CDR2 as YENEEA. The CDR3 has 13 residues. The CDR3 nucleotides read TGTGCCAGCAGCTTAAACGGGAAAGAGACCCAGTACTTC. It encodes CASSLNGKETQYF.

This clonotype was seen ten or more times. The genes are TRBV9 and TRBJ2-5, with 7 bases identical to TRBD1. The CDR3 is 14 residues long. CDR1 is SGDLS, CDR2 YYNGEE, per germline. V was clipped by 2 bases and J by 5 bases; unmatched bases: 6. CDR3 nucleotides: TGTGCCAGCAGCGTCACAGGGGATTGGGAGACCCAGTACTTC. As protein: CASSVTGDWETQYF.

This rearrangement joins TRBV20-1 to TRBJ2-1; the match to TRBD1 covers 7 bases. V shed 4 bases and J 3 bases; nucleotides not matched to a gene: 12. Germline-derived CDR1 and CDR2 are DFQATT and SNEGSKA (reference sequence). The CDR3 runs to 16 residues. CDR3 nucleotide sequence: TGCAGTGCTAACCCTCCCGACAGGGTAGACTACAATGAGCAGTTCTTC. It codes for CSANPPDRVDYNEQFF.

This clonotype showed up many times. V gene TRBV20-1 combines with J gene TRBJ2-7; maybe TRBD2 (5 bases). This CDR3 is 14 amino acids long. Between the trimmed V and J ends, which lost 1 base and 2 bases, there was a span of 12 bases. CDR1 and CDR2 from the germline V gene are DFQATT and SNEGSKA (reference sequence). This CDR3 is CSARAGKPPYEQYF. For the CDR3, the DNA is TGCAGTGCTAGAGCGGGGAAGCCCCCCTACGAGCAGTACTTC.

This clonotype was recorded a few times. The rearrangement links TRBV10-3 to TRBJ2-2; 11 bases align to TRBD2. The CDR3 spans 17 residues. The germline CDR1 and CDR2 sequences are ENHRY and SYGVKD. V was clipped by 5 bases and J by 4 bases; unmatched bases: 9. The CDR3 sequence is CAISLKSTSGGTGELFF. In nucleotides, the CDR3 is TGTGCCATCAGTCTAAAATCTACTAGCGGGGGCACCGGGGAGCTGTTTTTT.

In this sample, this clonotype turned up many times. The chain carries TRBV2 and TRBJ1-1; 7 positions agree with TRBD1. Germline V CDR1 and CDR2: SNHLY, FYNNEI. Trimming cost V 6 bases and J 10 bases; bases outside gene matches: 11. This CDR3 region has 13 residues. The CDR3 DNA sequence: TGTGCCAGCAGGGGGGACAGTCAAGGAAGAGCTTTCTTT. Amino acid sequence: CASRGDSQGRAFF. Filled out from reference TRBV2 and TRBJ1-1, the complete variable domain reads EPEVTQTPSHQVTQMGQEVILRCVPISNHLYFYWYRQILGQKVEFLVSFYNNEISEKSEIFDDQFSVERPDGSNFTLKIRSTKLEDSAMYFCASRGDSQGRAFFGQGTRLTVV.

A few counts support this clonotype. The chain recombines TRBV9 with TRBJ2-5; D remains unclear. Trimming removed 4 bases from V and 5 bases from J, with 12 bases in between. From germline, CDR1 is SGDLS and CDR2 YYNGEE. The CDR3 loop spans 13 amino acids. CDR3 sequence: CASSPIGGETQYF. The CDR3 nucleotides read TGTGCCAGCAGCCCAATTGGTGGCGAGACCCAGTACTTC.

This clonotype was counted only a few times. At one boundary the junction diverges from the germline segment, which might be a read error. The chain employs TRBV6-5 and TRBJ2-3; 7 nucleotides align to TRBD1. Germline assignment: CDR1 MNHEY and CDR2 SVGAGI. The CDR3 length is 17 residues. CDR3 in amino acids: CASSYSTGQGGTDAQYF. CDR3 DNA: TGTGCCAGCAGTTACTCGACGGGGCAAGGGGGCACAGATGCGCAGTATTTT.

V is TRBV6-1 and J is TRBJ2-7; 9 positions match TRBD1. V lost 4 bases to trimming and J lost 4 bases; unmatched junction nucleotides: 5. The CDR3 consists of 14 residues. CDR1 is MNHNS and CDR2 is SASEGT in the germline V gene. Here the CDR3 reads CASSGLTGGYEQYF. As DNA, the CDR3 is TGTGCCAGCAGTGGACTGACAGGGGGATACGAGCAGTACTTC.

There are many counts of this clonotype. The chain links TRBV20-1 to TRBJ1-2; TRBD1 aligns across 9 bases. CDR1 is DFQATT and CDR2 is SNEGSKA in the germline V gene (reference sequence). This CDR3 region has 13 residues. Trimming cost V 5 bases and J 6 bases; bases outside gene matches: 7. CDR3 in amino acids: CSAAPGQGNGYTF. The DNA for the CDR3 is TGCAGTGCTGCGCCGGGACAGGGAAATGGCTACACCTTC.

This clonotype showed up many times. The chain combines TRBV10-3 with TRBJ2-5; D ambiguous. V dropped 6 bases and J dropped 1 base, with 12 bases sitting between them. CDR3 length equals 14 residues. In germline, CDR1 is ENHRY, CDR2 SYGVKD. The CDR3 here is CAISVDGGQETQYF. The CDR3 nucleotides read TGTGCCATCAGCGTAGATGGTGGCCAAGAGACCCAGTACTTC.

V usage is TRBV19 and J usage is TRBJ2-2; the D call may be TRBD1 or TRBD2 (7 bases each). CDR3 length: 16 residues. The V and J ends lost 7 bases and 5 bases respectively, with 20 bases between them. CDR1 and CDR2 from the germline V gene are LNHDA and SQIVND (reference sequence). The CDR3 coding sequence is TGTGCCAGTATCCTATCCGGCAGGGGGGGTACCGGGGAGCTGTTTTTT. This translates into CASILSGRGGTGELFF.

This clonotype was detected only a few times. V is TRBV11-2 and J is TRBJ2-1; 11 nucleotides match TRBD2. J was trimmed by 4 bases and V by 5 bases; bases with no gene match: 4. Looked up from germline, CDR1 is SGHAT and CDR2 is FQNNGV. There are 15 residues in the CDR3. CDR3 amino acids: CASSRLAGKYNEQFF. The CDR3 bases are TGTGCCAGCAGCCGACTAGCGGGGAAGTACAATGAGCAGTTCTTC.